One sample yielded the 10 T cell receptor beta chains listed below, sequenced in a study of CD8+ T cells in alopecia areata. The sample's treatment: oral pan-JAK inhibitor, 5-10 mg twice daily. As the sequencing template, cDNA was produced by extracting RNA and reverse transcribing it. Clones were read by immunoSEQ multiplex PCR, and TCRdb kept only the in-frame ones, dropping some. The sample holds 120,000 to 150,000 clones; roughly nine tenths are singletons and the top ten take roughly 13%. Sequencing was performed on CD8+ T cells sorted from blood, taken at week 4, from a patient treated with tofacitinib. The receptor set was obtained from a human donor with alopecia areata.

The rearrangement joins TRBV29-1 to TRBJ2-1, with 10 positions matching TRBD1. The CDR3 length is 15 residues. Per germline, CDR1 SQVTM and CDR2 ANQGSEA. V was clipped by 0 bases and J by 4 bases; unmatched bases: 3. This CDR3 reads CSVEDLGQGYNEQFF. CDR3 bases: TGCAGCGTTGAAGATTTGGGACAGGGGTACAATGAGCAGTTCTTC.

The chain combines TRBV10-2 with TRBJ2-5; TRBD1 is a possible D gene (6 bases). V was clipped by 8 bases and J by 4 bases, with 14 bases between them. Per germline, CDR1 WSHSY and CDR2 SAAADI. CDR3 size: 13 residues. CDR3 sequence (DNA): TGCGCCAGCTGCCGAGGGACACCAGAGACCCAGTACTTC. Translating gives CASCRGTPETQYF.

J is TRBJ2-1 and V is TRBV4-1; D unclear. Germline V gives CDR1 MGHRA, CDR2 YSYEKL. The germline V and J ends were trimmed by 6 bases and 7 bases, with 10 bases remaining between them. The CDR3 sequence is 12 residues long. The CDR3 bases are TGCGCCAGCAGTCAACAAGGGAATGAGCAGTTCTTC. This gives the protein CASSQQGNEQFF.

This chain uses TRBV7-9 with TRBJ1-2, with 10 bases fitting TRBD1. CDR3 length: 16 amino acids. Losses at the gene ends were 4 bases for V and 3 bases for J; bases not matched to a gene: 8. Germline CDR1 SEHNR, CDR2 FQNEAQ (reference sequence). The CDR3 DNA sequence: TGTGCCAGCAGCTCCCTGACGGGGACAGGGGACTATGGCTACACCTTC. Amino acid sequence: CASSSLTGTGDYGYTF.

This sequence joins TRBV30 and TRBJ2-7; TRBD2 matches at 10 bases. From germline, CDR1 is GTSNPN and CDR2 SVGIG (reference sequence). After removal of 7 bases from V and 4 bases from J, the junction contained 4 bases not matched to a gene. The CDR3 loop spans 12 amino acids. The CDR3 is CASETSGYEQYF. CDR3 nucleotide sequence: TGTGCCTCGGAGACTAGCGGGTACGAGCAGTACTTC.

This chain uses TRBV7-9 with TRBJ2-1; 8 bases line up with TRBD2. The J segment lost 7 bases and the V segment lost 5 bases, leaving 4 bases of the junction unmatched. The CDR3 loop spans 13 amino acids. CDR1 and CDR2 (germline): SEHNR, FQNEAQ (reference sequence). The CDR3 coding sequence is TGTGCCAGCAGCCCCCGGGGGGGTAATGAGCAGTTCTTC. It is translated as CASSPRGGNEQFF.

The table lists this clone with a count of one. The chain uses TRBV5-1 and TRBJ2-7; 7 bases line up with TRBD1. The CDR3 is made up of 14 amino acids. Germline trimming cut 0 bases from V and 5 bases from J; bases unmatched to any gene: 5. Germline loops: CDR1 SGHRS, CDR2 YFSETQ. CDR3: CASSLGQGPNEQYF. For the CDR3, the DNA is TGCGCCAGCAGCTTGGGACAGGGACCAAACGAGCAGTACTTC.

This clone was found once. The junction differs from germline at one of its ends, possibly a read error. CDR3: CASSLAAGGNHEQYF. In DNA, the CDR3 is TGTGCTAGCAGCTTAGCGGCAGGGGGGAACCACGAGCAGTACTTC. The rearrangement joins TRBV7-7 to TRBJ2-7, with a possible D match to TRBD1 (7 bases). CDR1 and CDR2 (germline): SSHAT, FNYEAQ (reference sequence). This CDR3 comprises 15 residues.

V usage is TRBV9 and J usage is TRBJ2-7; perhaps TRBD1 as D (6 bases). The V gene's germline CDR1 is SGDLS and CDR2 YYNGEE. The ends were cut back, 2 bases at V and 2 bases at J, with 20 bases in the middle. The CDR3 extends over 17 amino acids. In DNA form, the CDR3 reads TGTGCCAGCAGCGTCGATCCCCGGGACACGGCCGCCTACGAGCAGTACTTC. The encoded protein is CASSVDPRDTAAYEQYF.

The chain couples TRBV29-1 to TRBJ2-1; 10 positions match TRBD2. Germline values: CDR1 SQVTM, CDR2 ANQGSEA. V lost 7 bases and J lost 0; bases outside the gene matches: 3. CDR3 size: 14 residues. The CDR3 bases are TGCAGCGCAAAGCGGGAGGGCTCCTACAATGAGCAGTTCTTC. This encodes CSAKREGSYNEQFF.